This TCR beta chain derives from a study of T cell responses to AZD1222 COVID-19 vaccine. Study-wide findings and caveats: Per reports, nearly half of all spike-specific TCRs target regions that are unmutated in variants. An increase in Spike-specific TCR breadth and depth was observed after two AZD1222 doses. Females outnumbered males among donors, who were mostly white British; clonal diversity was possibly underestimated.

Measured with immunoSEQ multiplex PCR; TCRdb has only the in-frame clones, and not every one. The sample holds over 80,000 clones, just over 90% seen once. From germline, CDR1 is LNHDA and CDR2 SQIVND (reference sequence). The CDR3 totals 13 residues. Trimming took off 3 bases at V and 1 base at J, with 6 bases between the two ends. This clone has just one count. Antigen specificity is unknown. This sequence joins TRBV19 and TRBJ2-5, with no clear D. This clonotype was sampled from an adult who received the AZD1222 COVID-19 vaccine. Specimen: peripheral blood, collected 28 days after the second AZD1222 dose. Here the CDR3 reads CASSIQLQETQYF. The CDR3 nucleotides are TGTGCCAGTAGTATTCAGCTCCAAGAGACCCAGTACTTC.